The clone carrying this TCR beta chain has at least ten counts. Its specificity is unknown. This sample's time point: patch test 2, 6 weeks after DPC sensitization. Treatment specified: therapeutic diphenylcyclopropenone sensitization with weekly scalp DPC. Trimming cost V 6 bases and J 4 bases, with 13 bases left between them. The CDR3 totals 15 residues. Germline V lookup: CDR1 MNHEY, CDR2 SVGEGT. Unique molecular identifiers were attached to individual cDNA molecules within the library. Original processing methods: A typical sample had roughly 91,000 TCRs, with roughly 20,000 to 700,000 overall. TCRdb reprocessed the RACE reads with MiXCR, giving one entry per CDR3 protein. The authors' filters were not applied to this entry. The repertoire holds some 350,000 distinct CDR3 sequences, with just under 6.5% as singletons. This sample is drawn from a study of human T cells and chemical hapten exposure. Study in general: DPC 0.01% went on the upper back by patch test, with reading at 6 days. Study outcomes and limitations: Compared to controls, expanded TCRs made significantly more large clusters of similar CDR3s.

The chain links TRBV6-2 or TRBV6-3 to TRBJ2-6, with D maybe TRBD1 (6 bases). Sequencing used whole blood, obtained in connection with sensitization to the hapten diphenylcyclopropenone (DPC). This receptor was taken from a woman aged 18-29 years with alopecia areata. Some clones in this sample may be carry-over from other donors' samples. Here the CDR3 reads CASRPTGQGANVLTF. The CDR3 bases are TGTGCCAGCAGGCCCACAGGGCAGGGGGCCAACGTCCTGACTTTC.